The source of this TCR beta chain is a study of blood T cell repertoires in COVID-19. Germline V CDR1 and CDR2: SGHNT, YENEEA. The CDR3 totals 13 residues. V gave up 5 bases and J gave up 1 base, with 8 bases separating them. Produced via immunoSEQ multiplex PCR; TCRdb's table is partial and in-frame only. The sample records roughly 65,000 clones, about three quarters being singletons. The J gene is TRBJ2-5, the V gene TRBV11-3; TRBD1 might be the D (6 bases). Sample: peripheral blood. The sequence was collected from an elderly man with acute or convalescent COVID-19. The CDR3 DNA sequence: TGTGCCAGCAGCCGGGACACCCAAGAGACCCAGTACTTC. The encoded protein is CASSRDTQETQYF.